This TCR beta chain was sequenced during a study of response to subunit inactivated influenza vaccine. Points from the study as a whole: A suggestion made by the authors is that each seasonal influenza vaccination recruits few new T cells.

TCRdb fed the RT-PCR reads into MiXCR, producing one record per CDR3 protein. The data hold about 310,000 distinct CDR3 sequences, with roughly a fifth observed a single time. Regarding this clonotype: The antigen is not known.

V lost 0 bases and J lost 2, with 11 bases in between. Germline values: CDR1 SGHNT, CDR2 YYREEE (reference sequence). This CDR3 contains 15 residues. The sequence derives from a man aged 50 to 69 who received an inactivated influenza vaccine. The sample was PBMCs from blood, taken around 22 months after vaccination. The rearrangement joins TRBV5-4 to TRBJ2-5, with a tentative D call TRBD2 (6 bases). The CDR3, as DNA: TGTGCCAGCAGCTTGGCCTCCGGGACTCAAGAGACCCAGTACTTC. This sequence encodes CASSLASGTQETQYF.